The sequence of this T cell receptor beta chain was determined in a study of T cells in Graves' hyperthyroidism and ophthalmopathy (dated by TCRdb to between 2017 and 2020). Broadly, across the study: To identify distinguishing TCR V-J signatures, a discovery cohort of 95 to 100 patients was used, comprising some 45 with Graves' ophthalmopathy and approximately 58 with stable Graves' hyperthyroidism. Whether ophthalmopathy could be predicted prospectively was tested in an independent validation cohort made up of roughly 20 hyperthyroidism patients plus 17 patients who later progressed to ophthalmopathy. The 100 discovery patients were randomly split 7:3 into training and test sets. Thyroid tissue and blood T-cell repertoires from six Graves' hyperthyroidism patients were also compared in the study. TCR Vbeta CDR3 sequencing of roughly 140 peripheral blood samples (under 45 ophthalmopathy, under 80 hyperthyroidism and roughly 17 progressor patients) is reported in the paper. Once sampling was done, hyperthyroidism patients were given methimazole at a starting dose of 30 mg daily, whereas ophthalmopathy patients were given high-dose intravenous methylprednisolone.

The study excluded patients with uncontrolled infections, other autoimmune diseases, pregnancy or lactation. Diagnoses were based on clinical symptoms, serum thyroxine and TRAb, thyroid ultrasound and orbital computed tomography. Total RNA was extracted using Trizol reagent, and RNA quality was assessed on an Agilent 2100 Bioanalyzer. V lost 9 bases and J lost 5 bases; the stretch between them is 19 bases long. According to the germline V gene, CDR1 reads ENHRY and CDR2 reads SYGVKD. The CDR3 numbers 14 residues from cysteine through phenylalanine. Here the CDR3 DNA is all that survives: 42 bases in frame from base 1. This clonotype came up once. Its antigen specificity is not known. Base qualities are not recorded, but no much larger clone differs from it by a single base. A single read makes a weak case. The TCR beta CDR3 regions were amplified from the RNA transcripts. A first-round RT-PCR of the TCR CDR3 used the HTBI primer set with the Qiagen OneStep RT-PCR kit. The libraries were constructed in a second round of multiplex PCR and then size-selected and purified. The libraries were sequenced on an Illumina HiSeq2000 using paired-end 100 bp reads. In the paper's pipeline: SOAPnuke was used to process the raw data, with reads discarded if the reads contained adapters or uncalled bases, had a mean Phred below 15, or lacked an exact constant-primer or identifier match. COPE v1.2.5 was used to merge the high-quality paired reads, and each unique nucleotide sequence was defined as a clonotype. MiTCR v1.1 was used to align the clonotypes against IMGT TRBV, TRBD and TRBJ reference segments. Only V-J combinations with frequency above 0.0001, covering 99.2% of repertoires, were analysed. A TCS score was defined as the ratio between F50 (clonal expansion) and ExV (chaos), using BLOSUM62-based TCRdist between CDR3 peptides within each V-J. Welch's t-statistics and random forest reduced around 520 V-J features to about 13, which were used in a naive Bayes classifier (R e1071). The similarity between thyroid and blood repertoires was quantified using the Morisita-Horn index. TCRdb trimmed the raw reads at Q25, called clones with MiXCR and kept productive beta chains. Merged by CDR3 protein, the rows form single entries marked with the most common genes and DNA. The V and J calls were determined by TCRdb, not by the authors. Present in this sample are a few hundred thousand distinct CDR3 sequences, 35% to 55% of which were seen just once. Around 17% of the sample comes from the top ten.

The paper's findings and limits, for the study overall: Sample size was not statistically predetermined, and blinding of investigators to group allocation was not performed. Blood samples also contained most of the expanded thyroid clonotypes (frequency above 0.001), which suggests that blood repertoires may reflect thyroid immune responses. In validation, progression to ophthalmopathy was predicted by the model with 70% to 71% sensitivity and 72.22% specificity, a median of around 6.5 months before onset. A model built on a 13 V-J signature distinguished ophthalmopathy from stable hyperthyroidism, reaching roughly 88% sensitivity and around 81% specificity in cross-validation and 80%/75% in testing.

The receptor chain draws on TRBV10-3 and TRBJ2-5; the D segment could be TRBD1, given 6 matching bases. The TCR originated in an adult woman with Graves' disease, either hyperthyroidism or ophthalmopathy (not recorded which). Sequencing was performed on peripheral blood or thyroid tissue (not recorded which). The sequenced DNA is TGTGCCATTAATGGGCAGGGGATGATGGAGACCCAGTACTTC. Protein translation: CAINGQGMMETQYF.